This T cell receptor (beta chain) was sequenced during a study of shared clonotypes between healthy human individuals. Libraries were prepared by immunoSEQ multiplex PCR; TCRdb keeps only in-frame clonotypes and omits some of them. The data show more than 400,000 clones, 90% to 97% seen once. The source is a woman younger than 45 in good health. Sequenced material: naive CD4+ T cells sorted from blood. Subset given: CD45RA+ positively selected.

CDR3 sequence (DNA): TGTGCCAGCAGCTCCCGGGACAGGGGTGGCGAGCAGTACTTC. The encoded protein is CASSSRDRGGEQYF. The V and J genes are TRBV7-6 and TRBJ2-5; TRBD1 matches 10 bases. The closer fit of TRBJ2-7 to the DNA end suggests the J call may be wrong. The CDR3 is made up of 14 amino acids. Germline-derived CDR1 and CDR2 are SGHVS and FNYEAQ.